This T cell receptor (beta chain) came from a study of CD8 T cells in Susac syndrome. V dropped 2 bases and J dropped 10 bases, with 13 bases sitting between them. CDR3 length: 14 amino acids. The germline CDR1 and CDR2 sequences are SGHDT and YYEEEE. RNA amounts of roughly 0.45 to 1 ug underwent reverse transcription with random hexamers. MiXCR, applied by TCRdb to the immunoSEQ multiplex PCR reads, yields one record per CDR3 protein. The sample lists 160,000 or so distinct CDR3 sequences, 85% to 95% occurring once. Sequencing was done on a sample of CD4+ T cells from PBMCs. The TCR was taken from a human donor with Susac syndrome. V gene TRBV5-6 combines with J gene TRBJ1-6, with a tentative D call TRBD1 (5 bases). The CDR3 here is CASSFGGGKSPLHF. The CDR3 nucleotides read TGTGCCAGCAGCTTTGGGGGAGGGAAGTCACCCCTCCACTTT.